This TCR beta chain derives from a study of blood T cell repertoires in COVID-19. In the study overall: The United States, Italy and Spain were the sources of the acute and convalescent COVID-19 samples. Sources were T cells, B-cell-depleted T cells, or PBMCs; the material itself was cDNA or gDNA.

V lost 4 bases to trimming and J lost 0 bases, with 12 bases between them. Germline CDR1 reads SNHLY; CDR2 reads FYNNEI. CDR3 length: 16 residues. Libraries were prepared by immunoSEQ multiplex PCR; TCRdb keeps only in-frame clonotypes and omits some of them. The sample holds 120,000 to 150,000 clones, about nine tenths seen once. The chain employs TRBV2 and TRBJ1-4, with D hard to call. The receptor was isolated from a man between 45 and 60 years old with active or convalescent COVID-19. Input material: peripheral blood. The chain's CDR3 is CASSARRTATNEKLFF. In DNA form, the CDR3 reads TGTGCCAGCAGTGCTAGGCGCACTGCAACTAATGAAAAACTGTTTTTT.